The 32 T cell receptor beta chains given below trace back to one sample, sequenced in a study of Graves' ophthalmopathy and Graves' hyperthyroidism. Transcripts of RNA were the source for amplifying TCR beta CDR3 regions. A first-round RT-PCR used HTBI primers, followed by a second-round multiplex PCR. A single record per CDR3 protein comes from TCRdb applying MiXCR to the multiplex PCR reads. The repertoire holds about 400,000 distinct CDR3 sequences, with around a fifth as singletons. The sequenced sample was peripheral blood. These receptors were taken from a woman between 18 and 29 years old with stable Graves' hyperthyroidism.

CDR3 sequence (DNA): TGTGCCGTTACGGACGGGAATGAAGCTTTCTTT. This sequence encodes CAVTDGNEAFF. The V call is TRBV19, the J call TRBJ1-1; no firm D call. V was trimmed by 11 bases and J by 7 bases, leaving 14 bases between them. Germline V lookup: CDR1 LNHDA, CDR2 SQIVND (reference sequence). CDR3 length: 11 amino acids.

This clonotype was counted ten times or more. The chain combines TRBV6-1 with TRBJ2-7; D uncertain. Germline V gene sequence: CDR1 MNHNS, CDR2 SASEGT. This CDR3 spans 14 amino acids. The germline V and J ends were trimmed by 1 base and 4 bases, with 11 bases remaining between them. The CDR3 nucleotides are TGTGCCAGCAGTGAAGGGGTAGTCTCATACGAGCAGTACTTC. Its translation: CASSEGVVSYEQYF.

This clonotype was recorded many times. The CDR3 bases are TGTGCCAGCAGTTTAGATCCGGGAGGGCCCGGGGAGCTGTTTTTT. This codes for CASSLDPGGPGELFF. V usage is TRBV12-3 or TRBV12-4 and J usage is TRBJ2-2; 8 nucleotides align to TRBD2. This CDR3 comprises 15 residues. J gave up 6 bases and V 1 base, and 4 bases lay outside the gene matches.

There are many counts of this clonotype. The rearrangement uses TRBV6-5 and TRBJ2-7, with D tentatively TRBD2 (6 bases). V lost 0 bases to trimming and J lost 3 bases, with 15 bases between them. Per the germline V gene, CDR1 is MNHEY and CDR2 is SVGAGI. This CDR3 region has 16 residues. The CDR3 nucleotides read TGTGCCAGCAGTTACTCGCTGGAGGGCCGACTCTACGAGCAGTACTTC. As protein: CASSYSLEGRLYEQYF.

This clonotype was found many times. The rearrangement links TRBV6-2 or TRBV6-3 to TRBJ2-4, with D hard to call. The germline V and J ends were trimmed by 0 bases and 0 bases, with 6 bases remaining between them. The length of the CDR3 is 15 residues. Germline values: CDR1 MNHEY, CDR2 SVGEGT. CDR3 sequence: CASSYSTVAKNIQYF. In DNA form, the CDR3 reads TGTGCCAGCAGTTACTCGACCGTAGCCAAAAACATTCAGTACTTC.

This clonotype was detected only a few times. V and J are TRBV20-1 and TRBJ1-1, with 8 bases aligning to TRBD1. CDR3 length equals 16 residues. The J segment lost 5 bases and the V segment lost 5 bases, leaving 16 bases of the junction unmatched. From germline, CDR1 is DFQATT and CDR2 SNEGSKA (reference sequence). CDR3 loop: CSASGGGWRGDTEAFF. CDR3 bases: TGCAGTGCTTCAGGGGGCGGTTGGAGGGGGGATACTGAAGCTTTCTTT.

To note about this clonotype: The CDR3 carries no conserved terminal phenylalanine or tryptophan, so it likely arises from a read error. The CDR3: CASSLRTGWGTGELFY. CDR3 sequence (DNA): TGTGCCAGTAGTTTGCGGACTGGATGGGGCACCGGGGAGCTGTTTTAT. This chain uses TRBV19 with TRBJ2-2, with a possible D match to TRBD2 (5 bases). From germline, CDR1 is LNHDA and CDR2 SQIVND (reference sequence). The CDR3 extends over 16 amino acids. Trimming stripped 5 bases from V and 4 bases from J, with 17 bases between.

The rearrangement joins TRBV18 to TRBJ1-1, with D possibly TRBD1 on 6 matching bases. The germline V and J ends were trimmed by 0 bases and 3 bases, with 14 bases remaining between them. Germline values: CDR1 KGHSH, CDR2 LQKENI. The CDR3 is made up of 16 amino acids. The CDR3 spells CASSPPLGGADTEAFF. The CDR3 coding sequence is TGTGCCAGCTCACCACCGTTGGGGGGGGCTGACACTGAAGCTTTCTTT.

This clonotype came up many times. The chain is built from TRBV5-5 and TRBJ2-7; a weak D match, TRBD1 (6 bases). The ends were cut back, 5 bases at V and 2 bases at J, with 14 bases in the middle. Germline lookup yields CDR1 SGHKS and CDR2 YYEKEE (reference sequence). The CDR3 runs 14 residues. CDR3 in DNA: TGTGCCAGCAGAGACCTCCGGGACACCTACGAGCAGTACTTC. Its translation: CASRDLRDTYEQYF.

This clonotype was recorded many times. The chain links TRBV6-1 to TRBJ1-1; D is possibly TRBD1 (6 bases). V lost 0 bases and J 3 bases, leaving 11 bases between the germline ends. Germline lookup yields CDR1 MNHNS and CDR2 SASEGT. CDR3 length: 15 residues. The CDR3 sequence is CASSEATGKYTEAFF. The CDR3 bases are TGTGCCAGCAGTGAAGCAACAGGGAAATACACTGAAGCTTTCTTT.

Many counts were recorded for this clonotype. The rearrangement joins TRBV7-9 to TRBJ1-1; a possible D gene is TRBD1 (6 bases). The V and J ends lost 5 bases and 0 bases respectively, with 25 bases between them. The CDR3 is 19 residues long. Per germline, CDR1 SEHNR and CDR2 FQNEAQ (reference sequence). The CDR3 region has the DNA TGTGCCAGCAGCCGTCTGGGGGCGGAGTATGGCCCCATGAACACTGAAGCTTTCTTT. This encodes CASSRLGAEYGPMNTEAFF.

This clonotype was counted at least ten times. The rearrangement uses TRBV6-5 and TRBJ2-5; tentatively, D is TRBD2 (8 bases). V lost 6 bases and J 1 base, leaving 21 bases between the germline ends. The CDR3 contains 17 residues. Germline V lookup: CDR1 MNHEY, CDR2 SVGAGI. In nucleotides, the CDR3 is TGTGCCAGCAGCCGGGGGGGACGGGGGACAGTCCAAGAGACCCAGTACTTC. It translates to CASSRGGRGTVQETQYF.

This clonotype was recorded at least ten times. The chain links TRBV30 to TRBJ2-7; TRBD1 agrees at 8 bases. The germline CDR1 and CDR2 sequences are GTSNPN and SVGIG (reference sequence). Trimming took 8 bases from V and 5 from J; bases not matched to a gene: 8. The CDR3 covers 12 residues. The CDR3 is CAHLGQANEQYF. The CDR3 DNA is TGTGCCCACTTGGGACAGGCTAACGAGCAGTACTTC.

V is TRBV7-2 and J is TRBJ2-7; D possibly corresponds to TRBD1 (6 bases). The CDR3 is 13 residues long. Germline assignment: CDR1 SGHTA and CDR2 FQGNSA. V lost 6 bases to trimming and J lost 2 bases, with 11 bases between them. The CDR3 spells CASSGDIPYEQYF. In DNA, the CDR3 is TGTGCCAGCAGTGGGGACATACCCTACGAGCAGTACTTC.

In its sample, this clonotype was seen many times. The chain couples TRBV29-1 to TRBJ1-1, with TRBD1 identical over 7 bases. The trim removed 6 bases at V and 0 bases at J, leaving 4 bases unmatched. This CDR3 has 13 residues. The germline V gene has CDR1 SQVTM and CDR2 ANQGSEA. In nucleotides, the CDR3 is TGCAGCGTCAGGACAGGACTGAACACTGAAGCTTTCTTT. This translates into CSVRTGLNTEAFF.

This clonotype was seen at least ten times. One end of the junction is discordant with germline, which a read error may explain. The chain combines TRBV6-1 with TRBJ2-7; TRBD2 matches 14 bases. This CDR3 has 15 residues. Germline assignment: CDR1 MNHNS and CDR2 SASEGT. Here the CDR3 DNA reads TGTGCCAGCGTGACTAGCGGGAGGGCCTCCGACGAGCAGTACTTC. It encodes CASVTSGRASDEQYF.

This clonotype was recorded many times. The chain is built from TRBV11-3 and TRBJ2-7; the D call may be TRBD1 or TRBD2 (5 bases each). V lost 5 bases and J lost 2, with 25 bases in between. Germline V gives CDR1 SGHNT, CDR2 YENEEA. CDR3 length: 18 amino acids. The CDR3 loop reads CASSQRTIPGTVTYEQYF. CDR3 nucleotides: TGTGCCAGCAGCCAACGAACGATTCCCGGGACGGTAACCTACGAGCAGTACTTC.

The table lists this clonotype with many counts. This chain joins TRBV2 and TRBJ2-4, with D unresolved. The CDR3 is 15 amino acids. Looked up from germline, CDR1 is SNHLY and CDR2 is FYNNEI. Between the trimmed V and J ends, which lost 5 bases and 0 bases, there was a span of 11 bases. CDR3: CASSRTALAKNIQYF. The CDR3, as DNA: TGTGCCAGCAGTCGGACGGCGCTAGCCAAAAACATTCAGTACTTC. The whole variable domain, remainder taken from reference TRBV2 and TRBJ2-4, is EPEVTQTPSHQVTQMGQEVILRCVPISNHLYFYWYRQILGQKVEFLVSFYNNEISEKSEIFDDQFSVERPDGSNFTLKIRSTKLEDSAMYFCASSRTALAKNIQYFGAGTRLSVL.

This clonotype was detected ten times or more. The rearrangement uses TRBV6-5 and TRBJ2-5; 8 bases match TRBD2. The germline gives CDR1 MNHEY, CDR2 SVGAGI. The length of the CDR3 is 14 residues. V dropped 1 base and J dropped 5; count of bases not matched to a gene: 3. CDR3 in amino acids: CASSYFGREETQYF. The CDR3 region has the DNA TGTGCCAGCAGTTACTTCGGGAGGGAGGAGACCCAGTACTTC.

The chain joins TRBV12-3 or TRBV12-4 to TRBJ2-5; 10 bases are a match to TRBD1. This CDR3 has 18 residues. Germline trimming cut 4 bases from V and 5 bases from J; bases unmatched to any gene: 16. The CDR3 reads CASSYGTGVNRRGETQYF. In DNA form, the CDR3 reads TGTGCCAGCAGTTACGGGACAGGGGTCAACCGGAGGGGTGAGACCCAGTACTTC.

There are many counts of this clonotype. The chain uses TRBV6-5 and TRBJ1-2; D gene ambiguous. V gave up 0 bases and J gave up 4 bases, with 9 bases separating them. This CDR3 contains 14 residues. The germline gives CDR1 MNHEY, CDR2 SVGAGI. CDR3 loop: CASSYSEAFYGYTF. For the CDR3, the DNA is TGTGCCAGCAGTTACTCTGAAGCATTCTATGGCTACACCTTC.

The chain uses TRBV24-1 and TRBJ2-5, with 7 positions matching TRBD2. V lost 4 bases and J lost 2; bases outside the gene matches: 9. The CDR3 loop spans 16 amino acids. The V gene's germline CDR1 is KGHDR and CDR2 SFDVKD. CDR3 in amino acids: CATSEARASGQETQYF. The CDR3 DNA follows: TGTGCCACCAGTGAGGCTCGCGCTAGCGGACAAGAGACCCAGTACTTC.

This sequence joins TRBV5-1 and TRBJ1-2; D is ambiguous. The V and J ends lost 5 bases and 4 bases respectively, with 15 bases between them. The germline gives CDR1 SGHRS, CDR2 YFSETQ. This CDR3 region has 14 residues. CDR3 DNA sequence: TGCGCCAGCAGGAAAGGACGGGAATTCTATGGCTACACCTTC. Protein sequence: CASRKGREFYGYTF. Drawing the rest from reference TRBV5-1 and TRBJ1-2, the complete variable domain is KAGVTQTPRYLIKTRGQQVTLSCSPISGHRSVSWYQQTPGQGLQFLFEYFSETQRNKGNFPGRFSGRQFSNSRSEMNVSTLELGDSALYLCASRKGREFYGYTFGSGTRLTVV.

This clonotype was counted a few times. This rearrangement joins TRBV9 to TRBJ1-1; D is perhaps TRBD1 (5 bases). The CDR3 runs to 14 residues. V was clipped by 0 bases and J by 4 bases, with 10 bases between them. Germline V CDR1 and CDR2: SGDLS, YYNGEE. CDR3 sequence reads: CASSVVGRATEAFF. Here the CDR3 DNA reads TGTGCCAGCAGCGTAGTAGGCAGGGCCACTGAAGCTTTCTTT.

The chain recombines TRBV10-1 with TRBJ1-1; D unresolved. The CDR3 length is 15 residues. With 1 base removed from V and 1 base from J, the gap between germline ends came to 10 bases. The germline V gene encodes CDR1 WNHNN and CDR2 SYGVQD (reference sequence). DNA of the CDR3: TGCGCCAGCAGTGAGTATGGGGTCCCGAACACTGAAGCTTTCTTT. It yields the protein CASSEYGVPNTEAFF.

This clonotype was observed a handful of times. The rearrangement uses TRBV12-3 or TRBV12-4 and TRBJ1-2, with a tentative D call TRBD1 (5 bases). The CDR3 consists of 13 residues. V shed 1 base and J shed 8 bases, with 11 bases lying between them. The CDR3 DNA follows: TGTGCCAGCAGTTTAGGGGGCATTGGAGGCTACACCTTC. As protein: CASSLGGIGGYTF.

This clonotype has at least ten counts. The chain has TRBV28 and TRBJ2-2; D might be TRBD2 (5 bases). V was shortened by 3 bases and J by 6 bases, with 14 bases between the two germline ends. Germline V gives CDR1 MDHEN, CDR2 SYDVKM. The CDR3 loop spans 15 amino acids. CDR3 in DNA: TGTGCCAGCAGTTTCTATGGGAGTATGGCCGGGGAGCTGTTTTTT. This codes for CASSFYGSMAGELFF.

About this clonotype: A junction boundary mismatches the germline segment, possibly from a read error. The genes are TRBV5-1 and TRBJ2-5; TRBD2 is a possible D gene (6 bases). CDR1 and CDR2 from the germline V gene are SGHRS and YFSETQ. CDR3 length: 16 amino acids. CDR3 amino acids: CASSLNVGRVQETQDF. DNA for the CDR3: TGCGCCAGCAGCTTGAATGTCGGGAGAGTCCAAGAGACCCAGGACTTC.

The genes are TRBV15 and TRBJ1-5; 7 nucleotides line up with TRBD1. This CDR3 spans 15 amino acids. Germline V gene sequence: CDR1 LNHNV, CDR2 YYDKDF (reference sequence). J lost 4 bases, V lost 3 bases, and 6 bases had no gene match. The CDR3 region is CATSSPGQTNQPQHF. In nucleotides, the CDR3 is TGTGCCACCAGCAGCCCGGGACAGACTAATCAGCCCCAGCATTTT.

This clonotype was counted only a few times. The chain links TRBV4-3 to TRBJ2-7, with 13 positions matching TRBD2. Germline CDR1 and CDR2: LGHNA and YSLEER. The V segment lost 4 bases and the J segment 6 bases; nucleotides outside the gene matches: 6. The CDR3 spans 15 residues. The CDR3 loop reads CASSRRLAGGSEQYF. In DNA form, the CDR3 reads TGCGCCAGCAGCCGCCGACTAGCGGGAGGTTCCGAGCAGTACTTC.

This clonotype was picked up many times. The chain couples TRBV20-1 to TRBJ2-7; the match to TRBD2 covers 8 bases. Germline-derived CDR1 and CDR2 are DFQATT and SNEGSKA (reference sequence). V trimming: 3 bases; J trimming: 3 bases; junction bases outside the gene matches: 13. The CDR3 spans 16 residues. In DNA, the CDR3 is TGCAGTGCTAGGACCGTCCGGCTAGCGGGTAACTACGAGCAGTACTTC. This translates into CSARTVRLAGNYEQYF.

This clonotype was recorded a few times. This rearrangement joins TRBV24-1 to TRBJ2-4; 10 bases are shared with TRBD1. The CDR3 consists of 14 residues. Trimming took 6 bases from V and 7 from J; bases not matched to a gene: 5. Germline CDR1 and CDR2: KGHDR and SFDVKD. In DNA, the CDR3 is TGTGCCACCAGTAGTGGACAGGGGGGGAACATTCAGTACTTC. Encoded protein: CATSSGQGGNIQYF.